These T cell receptor beta chains were read from a single sample in a study of T cell repertoires in cytomegalovirus infection. TCRdb reprocessed the reads with MiXCR, giving one entry per CDR3 protein. The sample shows hundreds of thousands of distinct CDR3 sequences, roughly a tenth of them seen only once. Material: PBMCs. The source is a human donor in good health (CMV status not recorded). Some clones in this sample may be carry-over from other donors' samples. CDR3s include the opening cysteine and the closing phenylalanine or tryptophan. Part of the rows lack a size; the others show once, few, many or a class for expanded clones.

CDR3 protein: CASSLQMEVFF; J gene: TRBJ1-1; CDR3 length: 11; V gene: TRBV5-6; clone size: NA
CDR3 protein: CASSYLGGLAYNEQFF; J gene: TRBJ2-1; CDR3 length: 16; V gene: TRBV6-5; clone size: many
CDR3 protein: CASSWVTGDTGELFF; J gene: TRBJ2-2; CDR3 length: 15; V gene: TRBV12-3/TRBV12-4; clone size: many
CDR3 protein: CSAHSSSLGNQPQHF; J gene: TRBJ1-5; CDR3 length: 15; V gene: TRBV20-1; clone size: many
CDR3 protein: CASSYAGTANTEAFF; J gene: TRBJ1-1; CDR3 length: 15; V gene: TRBV6-2/TRBV6-3; clone size: many
CDR3 protein: CSAGHRAHTEAFF; J gene: TRBJ1-1; CDR3 length: 13; V gene: TRBV20-1; clone size: many
CDR3 protein: CSALKGGWSDTQYF; J gene: TRBJ2-3; CDR3 length: 14; V gene: TRBV20-1; clone size: NA
CDR3 protein: CASSSKSRVVGNTEAFF; J gene: TRBJ1-1; CDR3 length: 17; V gene: TRBV11-3; clone size: few
CDR3 protein: CASSIGGSAFF; J gene: TRBJ1-1; CDR3 length: 11; V gene: TRBV19; clone size: few
CDR3 protein: CASSLRTGWDEQYF; J gene: TRBJ2-7; CDR3 length: 14; V gene: TRBV27; clone size: many
CDR3 protein: CATSDDNEQFF; J gene: TRBJ2-1; CDR3 length: 11; V gene: TRBV24-1; clone size: many
CDR3 protein: CASSYRGRGDTEAFF; J gene: TRBJ1-1; CDR3 length: 15; V gene: TRBV6-6; clone size: many
CDR3 protein: CASSHSGGNQPQHF; J gene: TRBJ1-5; CDR3 length: 14; V gene: TRBV3-1; clone size: NA
CDR3 protein: CASSFRRPRSGNTIYF; J gene: TRBJ1-3; CDR3 length: 16; V gene: TRBV28; clone size: many
CDR3 protein: CASSTPLAGGYNEQFF; J gene: TRBJ2-1; CDR3 length: 16; V gene: TRBV7-2; clone size: many
CDR3 protein: CSVAPGPYNEQFF; J gene: TRBJ2-1; CDR3 length: 13; V gene: TRBV29-1; clone size: many
CDR3 protein: CASSLGLAALAQETQYF; J gene: TRBJ2-5; CDR3 length: 17; V gene: TRBV7-2; clone size: many
CDR3 protein: CSAPEHSGLTDTQYF; J gene: TRBJ2-3; CDR3 length: 15; V gene: TRBV20-1; clone size: few
CDR3 protein: CSARDLAGGETQYF; J gene: TRBJ2-5; CDR3 length: 14; V gene: TRBV20-1; clone size: NA
CDR3 protein: CASSGGRNNNSPLHF; J gene: TRBJ1-6; CDR3 length: 15; V gene: TRBV6-1; clone size: many
CDR3 protein: CASSPPSGTDNYGYTF; J gene: TRBJ1-2; CDR3 length: 16; V gene: TRBV7-9; clone size: many
CDR3 protein: CASSHRAGVNTEAFF; J gene: TRBJ1-1; CDR3 length: 15; V gene: TRBV6-2/TRBV6-3; clone size: few
CDR3 protein: CSVDLYTEAFF; J gene: TRBJ1-1; CDR3 length: 11; V gene: TRBV29-1; clone size: NA
CDR3 protein: CASSDREGNQPQHF; J gene: TRBJ1-5; CDR3 length: 14; V gene: TRBV25-1; clone size: many
CDR3 protein: CASSYGGGGELFF; J gene: TRBJ2-2; CDR3 length: 13; V gene: TRBV6-5; clone size: many
CDR3 protein: CSVADRGLGGGAFF; J gene: TRBJ1-1; CDR3 length: 14; V gene: TRBV29-1; clone size: NA
CDR3 protein: CASSRTLNTGELFF; J gene: TRBJ2-2; CDR3 length: 14; V gene: TRBV19; clone size: many
CDR3 protein: CSARVDSGLGETQYF; J gene: TRBJ2-5; CDR3 length: 15; V gene: TRBV20-1; clone size: many
CDR3 protein: CASSLGTTAKNIQYF; J gene: TRBJ2-4; CDR3 length: 15; V gene: TRBV28; clone size: many
CDR3 protein: CASSLNTQPQHF; J gene: TRBJ1-5; CDR3 length: 12; V gene: TRBV7-2; clone size: many
CDR3 protein: CASRGRLWDF; J gene: TRBJ2-1; CDR3 length: 10; V gene: TRBV28; clone size: few
CDR3 protein: CASSPEGTGTDTQYF; J gene: TRBJ2-3; CDR3 length: 15; V gene: TRBV11-3; clone size: many
CDR3 protein: CASSLSGSSYNEQFF; J gene: TRBJ2-1; CDR3 length: 15; V gene: TRBV7-8; clone size: many
CDR3 protein: CASSIDRQGSEAFF; J gene: TRBJ1-1; CDR3 length: 14; V gene: TRBV19; clone size: NA
CDR3 protein: CSARGPPNEKLFF; J gene: TRBJ1-4; CDR3 length: 13; V gene: TRBV20-1; clone size: NA
CDR3 protein: CASSGSWTSVEKLFF; J gene: TRBJ1-4; CDR3 length: 15; V gene: TRBV6-5; clone size: NA
CDR3 protein: CASSLARGRAYEQYF; J gene: TRBJ2-7; CDR3 length: 15; V gene: TRBV12-3/TRBV12-4; clone size: many
CDR3 protein: CASSLGTVGNPETQYF; J gene: TRBJ2-5; CDR3 length: 16; V gene: TRBV7-2; clone size: many
CDR3 protein: CASSKETGVGSGANVLTF; J gene: TRBJ2-6; CDR3 length: 18; V gene: TRBV19; clone size: many
CDR3 protein: CASSLSAIAADTQYF; J gene: TRBJ2-3; CDR3 length: 15; V gene: TRBV7-3; clone size: many
CDR3 protein: CASSVSLMAYNEQFF; J gene: TRBJ2-1; CDR3 length: 15; V gene: TRBV9; clone size: NA
CDR3 protein: CASSARQVRSSYEQYF; J gene: TRBJ2-7; CDR3 length: 16; V gene: TRBV7-9; clone size: NA
CDR3 protein: CASSLAPSDSGSGYTF; J gene: TRBJ1-2; CDR3 length: 16; V gene: TRBV7-8; clone size: many
CDR3 protein: CASSPAPGEQYF; J gene: TRBJ2-7; CDR3 length: 12; V gene: TRBV7-6; clone size: many
CDR3 protein: CSARPQGGNTEAFF; J gene: TRBJ1-1; CDR3 length: 14; V gene: TRBV20-1; clone size: NA
CDR3 protein: CASSGTDTEAFF; J gene: TRBJ1-1; CDR3 length: 12; V gene: TRBV2; clone size: NA
CDR3 protein: CASRATSGDTDTQYF; J gene: TRBJ2-3; CDR3 length: 15; V gene: TRBV6-2/TRBV6-3; clone size: many